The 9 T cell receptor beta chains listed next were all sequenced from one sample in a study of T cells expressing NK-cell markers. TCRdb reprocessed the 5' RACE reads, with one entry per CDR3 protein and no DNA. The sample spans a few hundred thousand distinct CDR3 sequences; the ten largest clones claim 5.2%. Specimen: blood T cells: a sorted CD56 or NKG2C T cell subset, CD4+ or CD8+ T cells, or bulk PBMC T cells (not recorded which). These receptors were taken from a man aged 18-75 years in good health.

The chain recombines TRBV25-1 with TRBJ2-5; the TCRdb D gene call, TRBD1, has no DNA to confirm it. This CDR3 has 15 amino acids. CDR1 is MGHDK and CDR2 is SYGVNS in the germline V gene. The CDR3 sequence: CASSEDQPGPPTQYF. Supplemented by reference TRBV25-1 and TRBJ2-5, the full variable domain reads EADIYQTPRYLVIGTGKKITLECSQTMGHDKMYWYQQDPGMELHLIHYSYGVNSTEKGDLSSESTVSRIRTEHFPLTLESARPSHTSQYLCASSEDQPGPPTQYFGPGTRLLVL.

This chain's CDR3 is CASSNRVAGSTDTQYF. The chain links TRBV7-2 to TRBJ2-3; TCRdb lists TRBD2, though no DNA is available to test this call. This CDR3 has 16 residues. Germline CDR1 and CDR2: SGHTA and FQGNSA.

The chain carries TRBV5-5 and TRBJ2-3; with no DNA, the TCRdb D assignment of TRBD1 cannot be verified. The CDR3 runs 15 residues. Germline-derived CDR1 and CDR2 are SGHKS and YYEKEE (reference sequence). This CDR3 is CASSLRGISTDTQYF.

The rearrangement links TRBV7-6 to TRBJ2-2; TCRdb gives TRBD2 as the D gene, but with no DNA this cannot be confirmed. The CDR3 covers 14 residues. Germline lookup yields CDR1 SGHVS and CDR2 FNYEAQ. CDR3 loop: CASTRGTSSGELFF.

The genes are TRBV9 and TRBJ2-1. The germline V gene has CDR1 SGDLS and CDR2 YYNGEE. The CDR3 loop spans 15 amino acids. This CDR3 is CASSVQGSSYNEQFF. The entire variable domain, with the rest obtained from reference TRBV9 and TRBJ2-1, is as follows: DSGVTQTPKHLITATGQRVTLRCSPRSGDLSVYWYQQSLDQGLQFLIQYYNGEERAKGNILERFSAQQFPDLHSELNLSSLELGDSALYFCASSVQGSSYNEQFFGPGTRLTVL.

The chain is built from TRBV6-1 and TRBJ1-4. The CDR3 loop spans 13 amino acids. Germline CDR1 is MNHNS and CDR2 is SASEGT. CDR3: CAESGTANEKLFF.

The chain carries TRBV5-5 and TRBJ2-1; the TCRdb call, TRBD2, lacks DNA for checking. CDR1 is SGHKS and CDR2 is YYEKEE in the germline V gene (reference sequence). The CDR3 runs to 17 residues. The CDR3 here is CASSLLASGGAEHEQFF.

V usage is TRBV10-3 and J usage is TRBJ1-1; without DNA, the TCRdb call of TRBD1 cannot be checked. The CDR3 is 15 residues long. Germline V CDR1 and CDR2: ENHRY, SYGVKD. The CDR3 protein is CAISGAGAQDTEAFF.

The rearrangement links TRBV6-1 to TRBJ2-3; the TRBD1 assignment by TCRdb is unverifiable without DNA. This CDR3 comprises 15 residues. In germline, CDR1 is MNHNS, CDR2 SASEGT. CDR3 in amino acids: CASSGLGGAPDTQYF.